These 25 T cell receptor beta chains came from one sample sequenced in a study of a mutant IDH1 vaccine in newly diagnosed glioma. Time point meaning: week 23, last vaccination. It was 300 ug of mutant IDH1 20-mer peptide that made up each vaccine dose, given with topical imiquimod. Profiled with immunoSEQ multiplex PCR; TCRdb holds only in-frame clones, not every one. The sample has 25,000 to 30,000 clones, around 84% seen once; the top ten hold more than 15%. What these receptors recognize is not known. The specimen was PBMCs, collected from a glioma patient whose treatment included an IDH1 peptide vaccine. The source of these receptors is a woman aged 25 to 39 with glioma.

This chain connects TRBV30 to TRBJ2-2, with D possibly matching TRBD1 (6 bases). V lost 5 bases and J 8 bases, leaving 12 bases between the germline ends. Germline V gene data show CDR1 as GTSNPN and CDR2 as SVGIG (reference sequence). The CDR3 spans 12 residues. CDR3 bases: TGTGCCTGGCGTGAGGGGGATGGGGAGCTGTTTTTT. Its protein is CAWREGDGELFF.

The chain is built from TRBV10-2 and TRBJ2-7; D call uncertain. V lost 10 bases, J lost 6 bases, and 13 bases lay in between. This CDR3 has 11 residues. Germline CDR1 reads WSHSY; CDR2 reads SAAADI. CDR3 nucleotides: TGCGCCACCTCCAGCGTAGGCGAGCAGTACTTC. Translation: CATSSVGEQYF.

Comment on this clone: Relative to the germline gene, one junction end is altered; a read error may explain this. The J gene is TRBJ2-5, the V gene TRBV7-7; tentative D call: TRBD2 (7 bases). Germline V gene lookup returns CDR1 SSHAT and CDR2 FNYEAQ (reference sequence). The CDR3 has 20 amino acids. The CDR3 DNA reads TGTGCTAGCAGCTTAGCGGACGGAACAGTACGAGGGGGGGCTCAAGAGACCCAGTACTTC. Its translation: CASSLADGTVRGGAQETQYF.

The chain couples TRBV6-5 to TRBJ1-5; D gene uncertain. Germline V gene lookup returns CDR1 MNHEY and CDR2 SVGAGI. Trimming left V 4 bases short and J 0 bases short, with 7 bases between. This CDR3 spans 14 amino acids. The CDR3 region has the DNA TGTGCCAGCAGTTCCGATAGTAGCAATCAGCCCCAGCATTTT. It codes for CASSSDSSNQPQHF.

This chain joins TRBV4-1 and TRBJ1-2; D call uncertain. CDR1 is MGHRA, CDR2 YSYEKL, per germline. There are 14 residues in the CDR3. V was shortened by 8 bases and J by 8 bases, with 21 bases between the two germline ends. In DNA form, the CDR3 reads TGCGCCAGCGAACCAGTTCGAGGGTCGAGCGGCTACACCTTC. Translated, it gives CASEPVRGSSGYTF.

The chain carries TRBV6-5 and TRBJ1-5; D gene ambiguous. The CDR3 runs to 13 residues. Trimming removed 2 bases at V and 4 bases at J, with 6 bases between. From germline, CDR1 is MNHEY and CDR2 SVGAGI. CDR3 nucleotide sequence: TGTGCCAGCAGTTACGGACTAAATCAGCCCCAGCATTTT. Encoded protein: CASSYGLNQPQHF.

This clone was recorded a few times. The CDR3 DNA sequence: TGTGCTAGTGAAAGGACAGGGCAAACGGCGGCTTTCTTT. This sequence encodes CASERTGQTAAFF. V usage is TRBV12-5 and J usage is TRBJ1-1, with 8 bases matching TRBD1. The CDR3 runs to 13 residues. Germline V gene data show CDR1 as LGHNT and CDR2 as FRNRAP. With 7 bases clipped from V and 11 bases from J, the junction kept 12 bases outside the gene matches.

The CDR3 loop reads CASSLWGTGVREQYF. CDR3 in DNA: TGTGCCAGCAGTTTATGGGGGACAGGGGTAAGGGAGCAGTACTTC. The rearrangement joins TRBV27 to TRBJ2-7; 10 bases are a match to TRBD1. The CDR3 totals 15 residues. After removal of 1 base from V and 7 bases from J, the junction contained 7 bases not matched to a gene. The V gene's germline CDR1 is MNHEY and CDR2 SMNVEV (reference sequence).

The V call is TRBV29-1, the J call TRBJ2-5, with 7 bases identical to TRBD2. J gave up 5 bases and V 0 bases, and 3 bases lay outside the gene matches. This CDR3 region has 13 residues. Looked up from germline, CDR1 is SQVTM and CDR2 is ANQGSEA. The CDR3: CSVEDVGGETQYF. The CDR3 DNA reads TGCAGCGTTGAAGATGTGGGGGGGGAGACCCAGTACTTC.

This chain uses TRBV7-6 with TRBJ2-2; D is undetermined. V dropped 1 base and J dropped 1 base, with 10 bases sitting between them. The CDR3 sequence is 16 residues long. In germline, CDR1 is SGHVS, CDR2 FNYEAQ. The chain's CDR3 is CASSLGFQGNTGELFF. For the CDR3, the DNA is TGTGCCAGCAGCTTAGGCTTCCAAGGGAACACCGGGGAGCTGTTTTTT. The full variable domain, rest sourced from reference TRBV7-6 and TRBJ2-2, is GAGVSQSPRYKVTKRGQDVALRCDPISGHVSLYWYRQALGQGPEFLTYFNYEAQQDKSGLPNDRFSAERPEGSISTLTIQRTEQRDSAMYRCASSLGFQGNTGELFFGEGSRLTVL.

The chain uses TRBV5-4 and TRBJ1-2, with no clear D. There are 12 residues in the CDR3. The germline gives CDR1 SGHNT, CDR2 YYREEE (reference sequence). Trimming removed 2 bases from V and 3 bases from J, with 5 bases in between. CDR3 nucleotide sequence: TGTGCCAGCAGCTTTGACGACTATGGCTACACCTTC. Translating gives CASSFDDYGYTF.

CDR3 sequence: CASSLKGDRAYEQYF. The CDR3 DNA reads TGTGCCAGCAGCCTAAAGGGGGACAGAGCCTACGAGCAGTACTTC. The chain combines TRBV7-2 with TRBJ2-7; TRBD1 matches 7 bases. The CDR3 loop spans 15 amino acids. Germline assignment: CDR1 SGHTA and CDR2 FQGNSA. V dropped 5 bases and J dropped 2; count of bases not matched to a gene: 9.

The gene calls are TRBV2 and TRBJ1-2; possible D gene TRBD1, 5 bases. The ends were cut back, 7 bases at V and 4 bases at J, with 13 bases in the middle. The CDR3 spans 13 residues. Germline-derived CDR1 and CDR2 are SNHLY and FYNNEI. The CDR3 loop reads CASNREGTYGYTF. CDR3 sequence (DNA): TGTGCCAGCAATCGGGAAGGGACCTATGGCTACACCTTC.

Comments on this clone: Here the CDR3 omits its conserved ending phenylalanine or tryptophan, so a read error is the likely source. The DNA is left out, because the CDR3 cannot be placed on it with certainty; the CDR3 is given as TCRdb lists it. The chain links TRBV30 to TRBJ1-1; TRBD1 is taken as the D call from the table, unchecked against the DNA. Germline values: CDR1 GTSNPN, CDR2 SVGIG (reference sequence). With termini counted, the CDR3 has 12 amino acids. This CDR3 is CAWSVGPTRTVV.

The chain joins TRBV4-3 to TRBJ2-3; 10 positions agree with TRBD2. From germline, CDR1 is LGHNA and CDR2 YSLEER. The CDR3 runs to 18 residues. Trimming at V came to 0 bases and at J to 4 bases, leaving 10 bases not matched to a gene. The CDR3: CASSQDAWSGGVADTQYF. The CDR3 nucleotides are TGCGCCAGCAGCCAAGATGCGTGGAGCGGGGGGGTTGCAGATACGCAGTATTTT.

The chain links TRBV9 to TRBJ2-5, with D possibly being TRBD1 (6 bases). The CDR3 loop spans 12 amino acids. Germline lookup yields CDR1 SGDLS and CDR2 YYNGEE. Between the trimmed V and J ends, which lost 2 bases and 5 bases, there was a span of 7 bases. Written as DNA, the CDR3 is TGTGCCAGCAGCGTTACAGGGGAGACCCAGTACTTC. Its protein product is CASSVTGETQYF.

This sequence joins TRBV5-1 and TRBJ2-5; tentatively, D is TRBD2 (5 bases). Germline values: CDR1 SGHRS, CDR2 YFSETQ. V lost 2 bases to trimming and J lost 2 bases, with 7 bases between them. The CDR3 totals 13 residues. CDR3 coding DNA: TGCGCCAGCAGCTTAGGAGGACAAGAGACCCAGTACTTC. It codes for CASSLGGQETQYF.

The V gene is TRBV4-3, the J gene TRBJ1-4; tentatively, D is TRBD1 (5 bases). Germline CDR1 reads LGHNA; CDR2 reads YSLEER. The CDR3 is 16 amino acids. Trimming took off 1 base at V and 5 bases at J, with 14 bases between the two ends. CDR3 in DNA: TGCGCCAGCAGCCAAGCCCCGGGGGGACTAAATGAAAAACTGTTTTTT. Amino acids: CASSQAPGGLNEKLFF.

The rearrangement links TRBV5-4 to TRBJ1-1; 7 nucleotides agree with TRBD1. V shed 0 bases and J 4 bases; nucleotides not matched to a gene: 3. This CDR3 comprises 14 residues. The germline V gene has CDR1 SGHNT and CDR2 YYREEE (reference sequence). The CDR3 nucleotides read TGTGCCAGCAGCTTGGGACAGGGTAGCACTGAAGCTTTCTTT. It encodes CASSLGQGSTEAFF.

The V gene is TRBV7-9, the J gene TRBJ1-2; D uncertain. The CDR3 has 14 residues. V lost 2 bases and J 0 bases, leaving 7 bases between the germline ends. Germline V lookup: CDR1 SEHNR, CDR2 FQNEAQ (reference sequence). The CDR3 sequence: CASSLTAANYGYTF. The DNA of the CDR3 is TGTGCCAGCAGCTTAACCGCAGCTAACTATGGCTACACCTTC.

This sequence joins TRBV15 and TRBJ2-2, with 7 bases identical to TRBD2. V shed 1 base and J 5 bases; nucleotides not matched to a gene: 10. The CDR3 is 17 amino acids. Germline V gives CDR1 LNHNV, CDR2 YYDKDF (reference sequence). The CDR3 here is CATSRGGGTGRTGELFF. For the CDR3, the DNA is TGTGCCACCAGCAGAGGGGGGGGAACAGGAAGGACCGGGGAGCTGTTTTTT.

The rearrangement links TRBV7-2 to TRBJ1-1, with D perhaps TRBD1 (5 bases). Germline-derived CDR1 and CDR2 are SGHTA and FQGNSA. Trimming left V 0 bases short and J 5 bases short, with 10 bases between. This CDR3 spans 14 amino acids. The CDR3: CASSLAGTGTEAFF. The CDR3, as DNA: TGTGCCAGCAGCTTAGCAGGGACGGGAACTGAAGCTTTCTTT.

The V call is TRBV4-1, the J call TRBJ1-1; D is uncertain. There are 16 residues in the CDR3. Trimming cost V 4 bases and J 1 base, with 16 bases left between them. Looked up from germline, CDR1 is MGHRA and CDR2 is YSYEKL. CDR3 region: CASSLDHFQANTEAFF. Written as DNA, the CDR3 is TGCGCCAGCAGCCTAGACCACTTCCAGGCGAACACTGAAGCTTTCTTT.

The rearrangement joins TRBV5-6 to TRBJ1-5, with unresolved D. The CDR3 is 15 amino acids. V was pared by 3 bases and J by 3 bases, with 13 bases between. Germline V gene lookup returns CDR1 SGHDT and CDR2 YYEEEE. The CDR3 nucleotides are TGTGCCAGCAGCTGGTGGGGTAGTCTCAATCAGCCCCAGCATTTT. It is translated as CASSWWGSLNQPQHF.

The V gene is TRBV5-8, the J gene TRBJ2-4; D not resolved. The CDR3 spans 15 residues. Trimming cost V 0 bases and J 1 base, with 8 bases left between them. Germline-derived CDR1 and CDR2 are SGHTS and YDEGEE. The CDR3 DNA reads as TGTGCCAGCAGCTTGGGCGTGGGGGCCAAAAACATTCAGTACTTC. Protein sequence: CASSLGVGAKNIQYF.